The 26 T cell receptor beta chains below all came from one sample that was sequenced in a study of cytomegalovirus exposure and HLA in healthy donors. PCR was performed using 60 Vbeta and 13 Jbeta primers. Profiled with immunoSEQ multiplex PCR; TCRdb holds only in-frame clones, not every one. This table has 120,000 to 150,000 clones, roughly 80% appearing once. Material: PBMCs. These receptors originate from a woman in her forties or fifties in good health and CMV-seropositive.

This sequence joins TRBV28 and TRBJ2-7, with 9 nucleotides matching TRBD2. Germline V lookup: CDR1 MDHEN, CDR2 SYDVKM. The length of the CDR3 is 14 residues. Unmatched junction bases numbered 4, after V lost 5 bases and J lost 2 bases. CDR3 in DNA: TGTGCCAGCAGTACAGCGGGGGGAACCTACGAGCAGTACTTC. As protein: CASSTAGGTYEQYF.

The chain joins TRBV29-1 to TRBJ2-7; 8 bases align to TRBD1. CDR1 SQVTM and CDR2 ANQGSEA come from the germline V gene. V dropped 6 bases and J dropped 2; count of bases not matched to a gene: 12. The length of the CDR3 is 15 residues. CDR3 protein: CSVKIRGQSPYEQYF. CDR3 in DNA: TGCAGCGTCAAGATCAGGGGGCAGTCTCCCTACGAGCAGTACTTC.

The chain recombines TRBV6-5 with TRBJ2-2; D is perhaps TRBD1 (6 bases). CDR3 size: 15 residues. Trimming stripped 6 bases from V and 4 bases from J, with 15 bases between. Germline assignment: CDR1 MNHEY and CDR2 SVGAGI. In DNA, the CDR3 is TGTGCCAGCAGCTCCGGGACACTACGCACCGGGGAGCTGTTTTTT. Its protein product is CASSSGTLRTGELFF.

The V and J genes are TRBV2 and TRBJ1-2; TRBD1 might be the D (5 bases). Germline assignment: CDR1 SNHLY and CDR2 FYNNEI. Trimming took 7 bases from V and 4 from J, leaving 10 bases between them. The CDR3 covers 12 residues. The CDR3 loop reads CASTSQGYGYTF. CDR3 DNA sequence: TGTGCCAGCACAAGCCAGGGCTATGGCTACACCTTC.

The chain combines TRBV14 with TRBJ2-5; 8 nucleotides match TRBD2. From germline, CDR1 is SGHDN and CDR2 FVKESK. The trim removed 3 bases at V and 2 bases at J, leaving 11 bases unmatched. This CDR3 spans 17 amino acids. CDR3 in DNA: TGTGCCAGCAGCCAGGAACCTATAGCGGGACGACAAGAGACCCAGTACTTC. Protein product: CASSQEPIAGRQETQYF.

This chain uses TRBV5-1 with TRBJ2-4, with a possible D match to TRBD1 (5 bases). The CDR3 loop spans 15 amino acids. V lost 2 bases to trimming and J lost 0 bases, with 9 bases between them. CDR1 is SGHRS, CDR2 YFSETQ, per germline. CDR3 region: CASSLGVGAKNIQYF. The CDR3 DNA is TGCGCCAGCAGCTTAGGGGTGGGAGCCAAAAACATTCAGTACTTC.

The V call is TRBV5-6, the J call TRBJ1-1; 7 positions agree with TRBD1. The CDR3 runs 13 residues. V shed 4 bases and J 8 bases; nucleotides not matched to a gene: 8. Germline V gene lookup returns CDR1 SGHDT and CDR2 YYEEEE. CDR3 loop: CASSVAGTAEAFF. The DNA for the CDR3 is TGTGCCAGCAGCGTAGCCGGGACAGCGGAAGCTTTCTTT. The full variable domain, rest sourced from reference TRBV5-6 and TRBJ1-1, is DAGVTQSPTHLIKTRGQQVTLRCSPKSGHDTVSWYQQALGQGPQFIFQYYEEEERQRGNFPDRFSGHQFPNYSSELNVNALLLGDSALYLCASSVAGTAEAFFGQGTRLTVV.

The rearrangement links TRBV7-2 to TRBJ2-7; 9 nucleotides agree with TRBD2. The CDR3 runs 15 residues. V was clipped by 5 bases and J by 1 base; unmatched bases: 6. Per the germline V gene, CDR1 is SGHTA and CDR2 is FQGNSA. The CDR3 here is CASSGTLAGSYEQYF. In DNA form, the CDR3 reads TGTGCCAGCAGCGGCACCCTAGCGGGATCCTACGAGCAGTACTTC.

This chain uses TRBV9 with TRBJ2-1; 8 nucleotides agree with TRBD1. Germline trimming cut 4 bases from V and 9 bases from J; bases unmatched to any gene: 9. This CDR3 comprises 14 residues. CDR1 is SGDLS and CDR2 is YYNGEE in the germline V gene. CDR3 in DNA: TGTGCCAGCAGCCTCGGACAGGGAGGTCTTGAGCAGTTCTTC. Its protein product is CASSLGQGGLEQFF. The variable domain in full, completed from reference TRBV9 and TRBJ2-1, reads DSGVTQTPKHLITATGQRVTLRCSPRSGDLSVYWYQQSLDQGLQFLIQYYNGEERAKGNILERFSAQQFPDLHSELNLSSLELGDSALYFCASSLGQGGLEQFFGPGTRLTVL.

The V and J genes are TRBV5-8 and TRBJ1-4; TRBD1 matches 8 bases. J gave up 8 bases and V 2 bases, and 8 bases lay outside the gene matches. Looked up from germline, CDR1 is SGHTS and CDR2 is YDEGEE. This CDR3 has 15 residues. The chain's CDR3 is CASSFSGTGDEKLFF. The CDR3, as DNA: TGTGCCAGCAGCTTCAGCGGGACAGGCGACGAAAAACTGTTTTTT.

The chain is built from TRBV6-6 and TRBJ1-5, with 9 positions matching TRBD1. Germline-derived CDR1 and CDR2 are MNHNY and SVGAGI (reference sequence). V was pared by 7 bases and J by 6 bases, with 4 bases of the junction left unmatched. The CDR3 consists of 13 residues. This chain's CDR3 is CASTGTGLQPQHF. The CDR3 coding sequence is TGTGCCAGCACCGGGACAGGGCTTCAGCCCCAGCATTTT.

The chain couples TRBV5-4 to TRBJ1-4, with D tentatively TRBD1 (5 bases). The ends were cut back, 5 bases at V and 8 bases at J, with 16 bases in the middle. This CDR3 has 14 residues. Germline assignment: CDR1 SGHNT and CDR2 YYREEE (reference sequence). The CDR3, as DNA: TGTGCCAGCAGTTCGGGGGGTGGTGAGGAAAAACTGTTTTTT. This codes for CASSSGGGEEKLFF.

This clone has only a few counts. The chain recombines TRBV19 with TRBJ2-6; D not certain. Trimming took off 4 bases at V and 0 bases at J, with 10 bases between the two ends. CDR1 and CDR2 (germline): LNHDA, SQIVND (reference sequence). The CDR3 consists of 16 residues. Here the CDR3 DNA reads TGTGCCAGTAGTACACTACAAGGCTCTGGGGCCAACGTCCTGACTTTC. Translation: CASSTLQGSGANVLTF.

The rearrangement uses TRBV4-2 and TRBJ2-7, with TRBD2 as a possible D gene (6 bases). V was shortened by 0 bases and J by 6 bases, with 9 bases between the two germline ends. Germline V gene lookup returns CDR1 LGHNA and CDR2 YNFKEQ. The CDR3 spans 13 residues. The CDR3 reads CASSQDFGGEQYF. The CDR3, as DNA: TGTGCCAGCAGCCAAGATTTCGGGGGCGAGCAGTACTTC.

The rearrangement uses TRBV5-5 and TRBJ2-7; TRBD1 agrees at 8 bases. J was trimmed by 1 base and V by 3 bases; bases with no gene match: 6. Germline V lookup: CDR1 SGHKS, CDR2 YYEKEE (reference sequence). CDR3 size: 15 residues. CDR3 protein: CASSSLTGGSYEQYF. The CDR3, as DNA: TGTGCCAGCAGCTCCCTTACAGGGGGATCCTACGAGCAGTACTTC. Full variable domain (outside the CDR3, taken from reference TRBV5-5 and TRBJ2-7): DAGVTQSPTHLIKTRGQQVTLRCSPISGHKSVSWYQQVLGQGPQFIFQYYEKEERGRGNFPDRFSARQFPNYSSELNVNALLLGDSALYLCASSSLTGGSYEQYFGPGTRLTVT.

With regard to this clone: Its ends do not fully match the called genes, so a read error is possible. The V and J genes are TRBV7-7 and TRBJ2-5; 8 nucleotides agree with TRBD2. Per germline, CDR1 SSHAT and CDR2 FNYEAQ (reference sequence). The CDR3 runs to 14 residues. CDR3 sequence (DNA): TGTGCTAGCAGTGGTAGCGGGGTGGGAGAGACCCAGTACTTC. Protein sequence: CASSGSGVGETQYF.

The rearrangement links TRBV7-2 to TRBJ2-2; 12 bases are shared with TRBD1. Germline V gene data show CDR1 as SGHTA and CDR2 as FQGNSA. Trimming removed 7 bases from V and 6 bases from J; junction bases left unmatched: 3. This CDR3 has 14 amino acids. DNA for the CDR3: TGTGCCAGCAAGGGACAGGGGGCGTCCGGGGAGCTGTTTTTT. Translated, it gives CASKGQGASGELFF.

CDR3 in amino acids: CASSPQRGGTYEQYF. The CDR3 coding sequence is TGCGCCAGCAGCCCCCAGCGGGGGGGTACCTACGAGCAGTACTTC. The V gene is TRBV5-1, the J gene TRBJ2-7; 10 nucleotides match TRBD2. The CDR3 sequence is 15 residues long. CDR1 and CDR2 (germline): SGHRS, YFSETQ. With V trimmed by 4 bases and J by 2 bases, 6 bases remained unmatched.

There are many counts of this clone. The chain is built from TRBV5-1 and TRBJ1-5, with TRBD1 matching over 9 bases. V was pared by 0 bases and J by 3 bases, with 4 bases of the junction left unmatched. Germline CDR1 reads SGHRS; CDR2 reads YFSETQ. The CDR3 covers 16 residues. For the CDR3, the DNA is TGCGCCAGCAGCTTGGATGGGACAGGGTACAATCAGCCCCAGCATTTT. It is translated as CASSLDGTGYNQPQHF.

The rearrangement uses TRBV5-1 and TRBJ2-4, with TRBD1 matching 7 bases. Germline CDR1 is SGHRS and CDR2 is YFSETQ. V was clipped by 0 bases and J by 12 bases; unmatched bases: 3. There are 12 residues in the CDR3. The CDR3 region has the DNA TGCGCCAGCAGCTTGGACAGGGACAGTCAGTACTTC. Translated: CASSLDRDSQYF.

The chain joins TRBV29-1 to TRBJ2-1; 7 bases agree with TRBD1. The CDR3 contains 16 residues. From germline, CDR1 is SQVTM and CDR2 ANQGSEA. With 0 bases clipped from V and 3 bases from J, the junction kept 8 bases outside the gene matches. CDR3 nucleotides: TGCAGCGTTGAAGACTCCCGACAGGGTAGCTACAATGAGCAGTTCTTC. Translating it yields CSVEDSRQGSYNEQFF.

The J gene is TRBJ2-2, the V gene TRBV5-6; D not resolved. From germline, CDR1 is SGHDT and CDR2 YYEEEE. V was shortened by 1 base and J by 4 bases, with 8 bases between the two germline ends. The CDR3 contains 14 residues. DNA for the CDR3: TGTGCCAGCAGCTTGAGCCGCGGCACCGGGGAGCTGTTTTTT. Translation: CASSLSRGTGELFF.

This clone was counted between two and nine times. The chain links TRBV7-9 to TRBJ1-5; D is possibly TRBD1 (6 bases). The CDR3 runs to 13 residues. Germline V gene sequence: CDR1 SEHNR, CDR2 FQNEAQ (reference sequence). Trimming took 7 bases from V and 4 from J, leaving 11 bases between them. The CDR3 protein is CASTHRENQPQHF. CDR3 nucleotide sequence: TGTGCCAGCACCCACAGGGAAAATCAGCCCCAGCATTTT.

This sequence joins TRBV5-1 and TRBJ1-2, with 9 bases lining up with TRBD1. CDR1 is SGHRS, CDR2 YFSETQ, per germline. V shed 0 bases and J 4 bases; nucleotides not matched to a gene: 7. The CDR3 has 16 residues. CDR3 sequence reads: CASSLEVGQGIYGYTF. The CDR3 DNA reads as TGCGCCAGCAGCTTGGAGGTAGGACAGGGGATCTATGGCTACACCTTC. The whole variable domain, filled in from reference TRBV5-1 and TRBJ1-2, reads KAGVTQTPRYLIKTRGQQVTLSCSPISGHRSVSWYQQTPGQGLQFLFEYFSETQRNKGNFPGRFSGRQFSNSRSEMNVSTLELGDSALYLCASSLEVGQGIYGYTFGSGTRLTVV.

The rearrangement uses TRBV5-6 and TRBJ1-1; D ambiguous. Germline CDR1 is SGHDT and CDR2 is YYEEEE. The CDR3 is made up of 13 amino acids. V dropped 4 bases and J dropped 8 bases, with 15 bases sitting between them. The CDR3 loop reads CASSRGKFGEAFF. CDR3 DNA: TGTGCCAGCAGCCGCGGGAAGTTCGGAGAAGCTTTCTTT.

The chain joins TRBV5-4 to TRBJ2-6; 7 bases match TRBD1. The J segment lost 4 bases and the V segment lost 2 bases, leaving 3 bases of the junction unmatched. In germline, CDR1 is SGHNT, CDR2 YYREEE (reference sequence). The CDR3 is made up of 15 amino acids. The CDR3 sequence: CASSFTGEGANVLTF. In DNA, the CDR3 is TGTGCCAGCAGCTTCACAGGGGAAGGGGCCAACGTCCTGACTTTC.